These T cell receptor beta chains were read from a single sample in a study of blood T cell repertoires in COVID-19. Produced via immunoSEQ multiplex PCR; TCRdb's table is partial and in-frame only. In the table there are about 31,000 clones, 80% to 90% of which are singletons. The sequencing sample was made of peripheral blood. The receptor source for this set is a man older than 75 with acute or convalescent COVID-19. Both conserved end residues are trimmed from each CDR3. Part of the rows lack a size; the others show once, few, many or a class for expanded clones.

.	TRBV28	TRBJ1-3	ASNLGQGTGNTIY
.	TRBV19	TRBJ1-4	ASKNSPGETNEKLF
.	TRBV5-6	TRBJ2-5	ASSFSGSGETQY
.	TRBV7-2	TRBJ2-1	ASSRRLAGGNEQF
.	TRBV19	TRBJ1-5	ASSISRGNNQPQH
.	TRBV5-4	TRBJ2-1	ASSLGGQGYNEQF
once	TRBV6-1	TRBJ1-4	ASSDPGGPTNEKLF
.	TRBV2	TRBJ1-3	ASRMDRLTGNTIY
.	TRBV14	TRBJ1-1	ASSPRGVWNTEAF
.	TRBV29-1	TRBJ1-6	SVGTGNYNSPLH
once	TRBV12-5	TRBJ2-3	ASGWTSGGSTDTQY
.	TRBV9	TRBJ1-5	ASSTQGNLNQPQH
few	TRBV3-1/TRBV3-2	TRBJ1-2	ASSQSSRNYGYT
.	TRBV6-5	TRBJ2-1	ASSYAGSSYNEQF
.	TRBV19	TRBJ1-5	ASREQGDQPQH
.	TRBV19	TRBJ2-1	ASSIDLIAGGNEQF
.	TRBV29-1	TRBJ2-5	SVPTENNQETQY
.	TRBV3-1/TRBV3-2	TRBJ1-2	ASSQDRTGDYGYT
once	TRBV6-5	TRBJ1-1	ASSYPGVGRAF
.	TRBV7-9	TRBJ2-5	ASSLVGQGSQETQY
.	TRBV5-1	TRBJ2-7	ASTGGYNEQY
.	TRBV9	TRBJ1-1	ASSPRQGYMNTEAF
.	TRBV19	TRBJ1-3	ASRTPGGSGNTIY
.	TRBV5-8	TRBJ2-3	ASSLAWGLAGGIRTDTQY
.	TRBV5-1	TRBJ1-1	ASSFTGPNTEAF
.	TRBV6-6	TRBJ2-6	ASSTSDSLQANVLT
.	TRBV27	TRBJ1-4	ASSFMQGAGKLF
once	TRBV3-1/TRBV3-2	TRBJ2-3	ASSQDSRRGGADTQY
.	TRBV24-1	TRBJ2-5	ATSEMTGGDKETQY
.	TRBV29-1	TRBJ2-1	SVEAGGGF
.	TRBV19	TRBJ1-3	ASSMNRQRNTIY
.	TRBV3-1/TRBV3-2	TRBJ2-7	ASSQLYEQY
.	TRBV5-5	TRBJ2-2	ASSPGQGALNGELF
.	TRBV5-5	TRBJ2-1	ASSSQTTRTNNEQF
.	TRBV15	TRBJ2-4	ATRGLDKPNVIQY
.	TRBV7-2	TRBJ2-7	ASSLVGSRAYEQY
.	TRBV7-2	TRBJ2-2	ASSLVAGGSGELF
.	TRBV5-6	TRBJ1-4	ASSMPGQGAEDEKLF